The 10 T cell receptor beta chains below all came from one sample that was sequenced in a study of somatic mutations in cytotoxic T cells in rheumatoid arthritis. Assay: immunoSEQ multiplex PCR; the TCRdb copy retains only in-frame clones and omits some. The table lists approximately 24,000 clones, 70% to 85% of them singletons. The sequenced sample consisted of CD8+ T cells sorted from blood. All receptors come from a woman aged 18 to 35 in good health.

V usage is TRBV28 and J usage is TRBJ2-7; D call uncertain. The V gene's germline CDR1 is MDHEN and CDR2 SYDVKM. The ends were cut back, 2 bases at V and 5 bases at J, with 10 bases in the middle. The CDR3 covers 13 residues. DNA for the CDR3: TGTGCCAGCAGTTTAGGGTGGGGTGACGAGCAGTACGTC. This translates into CASSLGWGDEQYV.

This sequence joins TRBV28 and TRBJ2-1; no reliable D call. Germline V gene lookup returns CDR1 MDHEN and CDR2 SYDVKM. There are 13 residues in the CDR3. V shed 9 bases and J shed 7 bases, with 16 bases lying between them. CDR3 bases: TGTGCCAGTTCCCGAGAATCATATAATGAGCAGTTCTTC. Its translation is CASSRESYNEQFF.

The V gene is TRBV19, the J gene TRBJ1-5, with 8 bases matching TRBD1. Unmatched junction bases numbered 19, after V lost 7 bases and J lost 8 bases. The CDR3 length is 17 residues. The germline V gene encodes CDR1 LNHDA and CDR2 SQIVND (reference sequence). CDR3 loop: CASTPLEGRGPYEPQHF. The CDR3 DNA sequence: TGTGCCAGTACCCCCCTAGAAGGCAGGGGGCCGTACGAGCCCCAGCATTTT.

This chain connects TRBV6-1 to TRBJ2-7; no reliable D call. V was shortened by 0 bases and J by 3 bases, with 12 bases between the two germline ends. CDR1 and CDR2 from the germline V gene are MNHNS and SASEGT. CDR3 size: 15 residues. The CDR3 protein is CASSEATGAGYEQYF. For the CDR3, the DNA is TGTGCCAGCAGTGAAGCTACTGGAGCAGGCTACGAGCAGTACTTC.

The rearrangement joins TRBV27 to TRBJ1-1, with D tentatively TRBD1 (6 bases). V dropped 7 bases and J dropped 4 bases, with 16 bases sitting between them. Germline V CDR1 and CDR2: MNHEY, SMNVEV (reference sequence). The CDR3 contains 14 residues. The DNA for the CDR3 is TGTGCCAGCATGATGGGGGCGTTTTTCACTGAAGCTTTCTTT. Translating gives CASMMGAFFTEAFF.

The chain employs TRBV5-6 and TRBJ2-3, with a possible D match to TRBD1 (5 bases). Trimming removed 0 bases from V and 6 bases from J, with 5 bases in between. This CDR3 has 12 residues. Germline V gene lookup returns CDR1 SGHDT and CDR2 YYEEEE. CDR3 sequence: CASSLGGDTQYF. The CDR3 nucleotides read TGTGCCAGCAGCTTGGGGGGCGATACGCAGTATTTT.

The gene calls are TRBV30 and TRBJ2-2; 8 nucleotides line up with TRBD1. The CDR3 runs to 15 residues. Trimming took 3 bases from V and 6 from J; bases not matched to a gene: 9. From germline, CDR1 is GTSNPN and CDR2 SVGIG (reference sequence). CDR3 bases: TGTGCCTGGAGCCTAACGGACAGGGTCGCCGGGGAGCTGTTTTTT. Protein product: CAWSLTDRVAGELFF.

This clone was seen only a few times. The gene calls are TRBV27 and TRBJ2-1; TRBD1 might be the D (6 bases). With 2 bases removed from V and 7 bases from J, the gap between germline ends came to 12 bases. The CDR3 totals 14 residues. CDR1 and CDR2 (germline): MNHEY, SMNVEV (reference sequence). The CDR3 loop reads CASSLRDTANEQFF. The CDR3 DNA reads as TGTGCCAGCAGTTTAAGGGACACCGCGAATGAGCAGTTCTTC.

V usage is TRBV28 and J usage is TRBJ1-6; no reliable D call. This CDR3 has 12 amino acids. Germline CDR1 and CDR2: MDHEN and SYDVKM. V lost 4 bases, J lost 8 bases, and 6 bases lay in between. The DNA for the CDR3 is TGTGCCAGCAGTTCGAACCATTCACCCCTCCACTTT. The encoded protein is CASSSNHSPLHF.

The chain employs TRBV27 and TRBJ2-2; 11 bases are shared with TRBD2. Germline assignment: CDR1 MNHEY and CDR2 SMNVEV (reference sequence). CDR3 length: 14 residues. V lost 6 bases and J lost 6; bases outside the gene matches: 3. The chain's CDR3 is CASRGLAGPGELFF. In DNA, the CDR3 is TGTGCCAGCAGAGGACTAGCGGGCCCCGGGGAGCTGTTTTTT.